This record concerns one T cell receptor beta chain sequence. The data derive from a study of shared clonotypes between healthy human individuals. Germline loops: CDR1 SGHTA, CDR2 FQGNSA. CDR3 length: 15 residues. Trimming left V 1 base short and J 6 bases short, with 12 bases between. The assay was immunoSEQ multiplex PCR, and TCRdb's table has in-frame clones only and misses some. The table has 400,000 to 500,000 clones, about three quarters seen once. The gene calls are TRBV7-2 and TRBJ2-2, with D unclear. This TCR was sampled from a woman between 40 and 50 years old in good health. Some clones in this sample may be carry-over from other donors' samples. The sequenced sample was PBMCs. CDR3 amino acids: CASSLVAGRPGELFF. The CDR3 DNA sequence: TGTGCCAGCAGCTTAGTTGCCGGACGGCCCGGGGAGCTGTTTTTT.